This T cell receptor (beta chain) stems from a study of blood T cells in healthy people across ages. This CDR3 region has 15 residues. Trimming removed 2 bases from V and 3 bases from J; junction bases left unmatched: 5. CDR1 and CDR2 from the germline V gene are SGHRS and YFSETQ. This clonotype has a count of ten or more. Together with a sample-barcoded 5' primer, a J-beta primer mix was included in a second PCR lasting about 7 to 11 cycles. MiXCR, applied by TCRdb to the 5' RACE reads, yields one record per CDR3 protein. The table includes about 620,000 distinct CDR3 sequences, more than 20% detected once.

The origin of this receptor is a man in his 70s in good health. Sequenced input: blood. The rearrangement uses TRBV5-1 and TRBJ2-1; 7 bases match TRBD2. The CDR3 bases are TGCGCCAGCAGCTTAGGAACGGGAGGCTACAATGAGCAGTTCTTC. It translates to CASSLGTGGYNEQFF.